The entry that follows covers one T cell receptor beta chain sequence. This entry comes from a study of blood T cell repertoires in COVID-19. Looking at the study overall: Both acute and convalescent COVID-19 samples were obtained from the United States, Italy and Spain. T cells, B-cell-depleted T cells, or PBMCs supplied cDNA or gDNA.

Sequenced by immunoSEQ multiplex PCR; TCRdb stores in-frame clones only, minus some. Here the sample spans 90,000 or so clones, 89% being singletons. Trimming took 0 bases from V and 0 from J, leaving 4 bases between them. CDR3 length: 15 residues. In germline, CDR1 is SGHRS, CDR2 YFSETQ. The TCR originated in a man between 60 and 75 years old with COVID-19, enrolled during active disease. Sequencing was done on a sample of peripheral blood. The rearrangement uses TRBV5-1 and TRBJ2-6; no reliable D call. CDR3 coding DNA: TGCGCCAGCAGCTTGGTTCTCTCTGGGGCCAACGTCCTGACTTTC. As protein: CASSLVLSGANVLTF.